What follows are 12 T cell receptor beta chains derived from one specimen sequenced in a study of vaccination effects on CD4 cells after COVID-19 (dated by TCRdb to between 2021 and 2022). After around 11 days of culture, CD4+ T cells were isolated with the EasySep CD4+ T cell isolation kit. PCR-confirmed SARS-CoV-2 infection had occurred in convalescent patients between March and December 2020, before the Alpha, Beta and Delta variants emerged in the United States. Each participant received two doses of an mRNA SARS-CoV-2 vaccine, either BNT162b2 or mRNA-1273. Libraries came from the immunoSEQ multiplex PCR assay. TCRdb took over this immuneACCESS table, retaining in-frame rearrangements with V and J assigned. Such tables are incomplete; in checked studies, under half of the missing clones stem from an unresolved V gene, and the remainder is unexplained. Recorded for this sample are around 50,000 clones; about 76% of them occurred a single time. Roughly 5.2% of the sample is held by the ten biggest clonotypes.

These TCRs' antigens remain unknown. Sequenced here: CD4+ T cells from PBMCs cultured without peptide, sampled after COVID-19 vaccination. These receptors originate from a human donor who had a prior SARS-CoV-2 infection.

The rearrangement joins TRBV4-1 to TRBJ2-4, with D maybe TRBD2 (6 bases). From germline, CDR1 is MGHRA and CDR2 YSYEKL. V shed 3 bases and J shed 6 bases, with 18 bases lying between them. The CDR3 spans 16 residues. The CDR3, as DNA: TGCGCCAGCAGCCATCCCGCCGGAGGGCGTACAAACATTCAGTACTTC. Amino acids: CASSHPAGGRTNIQYF.

The CDR3 DNA reads as TGTGCCAGTAGCCAACGGGGGGGCGGGTGGACTGAAGCTTTCTTT. This gives the protein CASSQRGGGWTEAFF. This chain links TRBV19 with TRBJ1-1; possibly TRBD1 for D (6 bases). V was pared by 6 bases and J by 5 bases, with 19 bases between. In germline, CDR1 is LNHDA, CDR2 SQIVND (reference sequence). There are 15 residues in the CDR3.

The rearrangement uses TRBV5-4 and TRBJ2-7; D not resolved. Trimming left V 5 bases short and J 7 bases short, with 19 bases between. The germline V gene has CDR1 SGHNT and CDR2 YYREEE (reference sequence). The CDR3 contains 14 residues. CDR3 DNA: TGTGCCAGCAGACTCAACCAGCTGGCTGGAGAGCAGTACTTC. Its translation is CASRLNQLAGEQYF.

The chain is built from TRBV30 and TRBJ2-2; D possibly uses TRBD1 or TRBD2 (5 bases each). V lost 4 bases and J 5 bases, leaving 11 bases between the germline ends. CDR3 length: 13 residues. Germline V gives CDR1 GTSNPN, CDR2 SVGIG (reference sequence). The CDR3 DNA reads TGTGCCTGGAACCCATGGGGGACCGGGGAGCTGTTTTTT. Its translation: CAWNPWGTGELFF.

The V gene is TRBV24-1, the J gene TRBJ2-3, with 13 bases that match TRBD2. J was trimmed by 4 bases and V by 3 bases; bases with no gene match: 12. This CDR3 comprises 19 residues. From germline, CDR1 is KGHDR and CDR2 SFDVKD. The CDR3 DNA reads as TGTGCCACCAGTGATAGACTAGCGGGAGGAGGCCTGTCCCCAGATACGCAGTATTTT. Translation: CATSDRLAGGGLSPDTQYF.

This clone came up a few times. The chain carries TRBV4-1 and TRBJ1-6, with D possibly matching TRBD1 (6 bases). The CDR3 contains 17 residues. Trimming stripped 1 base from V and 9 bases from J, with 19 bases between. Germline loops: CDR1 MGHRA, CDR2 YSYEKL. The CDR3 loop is CASSQAPRGASGSPLHF. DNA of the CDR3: TGCGCCAGCAGCCAAGCCCCTCGGGGGGCGTCCGGTTCACCCCTCCACTTT.

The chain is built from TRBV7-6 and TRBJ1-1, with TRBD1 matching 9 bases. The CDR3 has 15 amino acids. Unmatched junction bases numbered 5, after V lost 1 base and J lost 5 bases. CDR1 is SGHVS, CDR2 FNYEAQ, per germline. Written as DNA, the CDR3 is TGTGCCAGCAGCTTAGTGGGACAGGGTGGGACTGAAGCTTTCTTT. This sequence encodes CASSLVGQGGTEAFF.

CDR3 loop: CASSLGDIYYGYTF. The DNA of the CDR3 is TGTGCCAGCAGCTTGGGGGACATCTATTATGGCTACACCTTC. The V and J genes are TRBV5-4 and TRBJ1-2; a weak D match, TRBD1 (6 bases). Germline V CDR1 and CDR2: SGHNT, YYREEE (reference sequence). CDR3 length: 14 amino acids. V was clipped by 0 bases and J by 5 bases, with 11 bases between them.

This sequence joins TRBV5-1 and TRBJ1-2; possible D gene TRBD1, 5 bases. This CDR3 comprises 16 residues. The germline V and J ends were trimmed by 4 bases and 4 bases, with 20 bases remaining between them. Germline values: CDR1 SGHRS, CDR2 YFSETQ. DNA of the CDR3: TGCGCCAGCAGCCTGACCACGGCTCCGAGGGGCTATGGCTACACCTTC. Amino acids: CASSLTTAPRGYGYTF.

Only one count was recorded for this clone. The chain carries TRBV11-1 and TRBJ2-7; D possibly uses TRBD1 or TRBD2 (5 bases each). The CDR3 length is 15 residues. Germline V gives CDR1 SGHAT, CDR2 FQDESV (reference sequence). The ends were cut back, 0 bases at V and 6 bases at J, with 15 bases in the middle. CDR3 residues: CASSLARGSGIEQYF. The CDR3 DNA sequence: TGTGCCAGCAGCTTAGCAAGGGGTTCGGGAATCGAGCAGTACTTC.

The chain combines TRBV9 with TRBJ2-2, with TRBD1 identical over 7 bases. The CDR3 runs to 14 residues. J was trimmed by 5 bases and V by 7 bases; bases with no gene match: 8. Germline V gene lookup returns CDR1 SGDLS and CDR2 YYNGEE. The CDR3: CASGRQGETGELFF. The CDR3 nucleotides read TGTGCCAGCGGAAGACAGGGAGAGACCGGGGAGCTGTTTTTT.

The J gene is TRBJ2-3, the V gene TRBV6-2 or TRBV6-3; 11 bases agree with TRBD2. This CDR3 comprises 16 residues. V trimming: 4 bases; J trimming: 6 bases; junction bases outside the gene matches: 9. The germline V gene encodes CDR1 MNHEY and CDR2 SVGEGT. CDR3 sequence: CASSSRLAGPWDTQYF. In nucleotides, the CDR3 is TGTGCCAGCAGTTCGCGACTAGCGGGACCATGGGATACGCAGTATTTT.